The T cell receptor (beta chain) described here comes from a study of OX40 agonist ivuxolimab in advanced cancers. The repertoire was sequenced with immunoSEQ multiplex PCR; TCRdb's copy has only in-frame clones and lacks some. The sample holds tens of thousands of clones, approximately 89% seen once. Germline values: CDR1 SGHAT, CDR2 FQDESV (reference sequence). The CDR3 is 15 residues long. The germline V and J ends were trimmed by 2 bases and 8 bases, with 15 bases remaining between them. This clone occurred once. The chain is built from TRBV11-1 and TRBJ1-4, with D possibly TRBD1 on 6 matching bases. This specimen was CD4+ or CD8+ T cells sorted from blood, taken in a trial of the OX40 agonist ivuxolimab. This receptor was identified in an adult with an advanced solid tumor such as melanoma, head and neck, liver or kidney cancer. In DNA form, the CDR3 reads TGTGCCAGCAGCTTATCCCAGGGGAGCAACGAAAAACTGTTTTTT. Its translation is CASSLSQGSNEKLFF.